This entry lists 31 T cell receptor beta chains sequenced from one sample in a study of follicular helper T cells after annual influenza vaccination. The data were produced by immunoSEQ multiplex PCR, yet TCRdb's version contains in-frame clones alone and is incomplete. The sample yields about 14,000 clones, 65% to 85% seen once. The time point: 2015-2016 season, pre-vaccination. The sample here was CXCR5- memory CD4+ T cells sorted from blood, taken on the day of influenza vaccination. These receptors all stem from an adult who received the influenza vaccine.

The chain is built from TRBV9 and TRBJ1-5; D remains ambiguous. Germline CDR1 reads SGDLS; CDR2 reads YYNGEE. V lost 3 bases and J lost 7, with 17 bases in between. The CDR3 totals 15 residues. This CDR3 reads CASSGGENRWQPQHF. Written as DNA, the CDR3 is TGTGCCAGCAGCGGGGGAGAAAATCGGTGGCAGCCCCAGCATTTT.

This clone has only a few counts. The chain is built from TRBV6-6 and TRBJ1-1, with D maybe TRBD1 (5 bases). The V end lost 1 base, the J end lost 8 bases, and 8 bases lay between the germline ends. This CDR3 is built from 12 residues. Germline CDR1 is MNHNY and CDR2 is SVGAGI (reference sequence). CDR3 residues: CASSYYGAEAFF. CDR3 sequence (DNA): TGTGCCAGCAGTTACTATGGGGCGGAAGCTTTCTTT.

The V call is TRBV5-6, the J call TRBJ1-1, with D hard to call. Germline CDR1 reads SGHDT; CDR2 reads YYEEEE. Trimming removed 5 bases from V and 1 base from J, with 12 bases in between. The CDR3 is 14 residues long. The CDR3 sequence is CASRMAQPNTEAFF. In DNA form, the CDR3 reads TGTGCCAGCAGAATGGCACAGCCGAACACTGAAGCTTTCTTT.

The chain carries TRBV19 and TRBJ1-1; D is unclear. Trimming stripped 6 bases from V and 0 bases from J, with 11 bases between. There are 14 residues in the CDR3. The V gene's germline CDR1 is LNHDA and CDR2 SQIVND (reference sequence). CDR3 protein: CASRDEGMNTEAFF. In DNA, the CDR3 is TGTGCCAGTAGGGACGAGGGAATGAACACTGAAGCTTTCTTT.

The V and J genes are TRBV7-3 and TRBJ2-1; 7 bases fit TRBD2. This CDR3 is 16 amino acids long. V dropped 2 bases and J dropped 6; count of bases not matched to a gene: 10. Germline V gene data show CDR1 as SGHTA and CDR2 as FQGTGA. Written as DNA, the CDR3 is TGTGCCAGCAGCTTAGTTCCTAGCGGAGTTACCAATGAGCAGTTCTTC. The encoded protein is CASSLVPSGVTNEQFF.

This rearrangement joins TRBV18 to TRBJ2-3; 8 nucleotides match TRBD2. V shed 3 bases, J shed 4 bases, and the junction held 9 bases outside the gene matches. This CDR3 has 16 residues. Germline-derived CDR1 and CDR2 are KGHSH and LQKENI. The CDR3 nucleotides read TGTGCCAGCTCACCCACGATCCGGGGGGGCTCAGATACGCAGTATTTT. Protein: CASSPTIRGGSDTQYF.

This clone was detected only once. This chain connects TRBV5-1 to TRBJ2-7; 15 bases match TRBD2. This CDR3 is built from 16 residues. V lost 5 bases to trimming and J lost 5 bases; unmatched junction nucleotides: 8. CDR1 is SGHRS and CDR2 is YFSETQ in the germline V gene. The CDR3 protein is CASSQGLAGGFDEQYF. The DNA of the CDR3 is TGCGCCAGCAGTCAAGGACTAGCGGGGGGGTTCGACGAGCAGTACTTC.

This clone was counted between two and nine times. The chain has TRBV5-8 and TRBJ1-2; TRBD1 aligns across 7 bases. J gave up 0 bases and V 0 bases, and 11 bases lay outside the gene matches. CDR3 length equals 18 residues. Per the germline V gene, CDR1 is SGHTS and CDR2 is YDEGEE. In nucleotides, the CDR3 is TGTGCCAGCAGCTTGGTATCAGGGGACAGCCCAGCTAACTATGGCTACACCTTC. This gives the protein CASSLVSGDSPANYGYTF. Variable domain in full (rest from reference TRBV5-8 and TRBJ1-2): EAGVTQSPTHLIKTRGQQATLRCSPISGHTSVYWYQQALGLGLQFLLWYDEGEERNRGNFPPRFSGRQFPNYSSELNVNALELEDSALYLCASSLVSGDSPANYGYTFGSGTRLTVV.

The chain links TRBV7-2 to TRBJ2-1; D ambiguous. Trimming pared 5 bases from V and 0 bases from J, leaving 11 bases between. The CDR3 extends over 15 amino acids. Germline lookup yields CDR1 SGHTA and CDR2 FQGNSA. For the CDR3, the DNA is TGTGCCAGCAGCCTCTCGTACGGCTCCTACAATGAGCAGTTCTTC. Translated, it gives CASSLSYGSYNEQFF.

This clone was counted between two and nine times. The chain couples TRBV7-2 to TRBJ1-5; possible D gene TRBD1, 5 bases. This CDR3 is 15 amino acids long. Germline V gene data show CDR1 as SGHTA and CDR2 as FQGNSA. The V end was cut by 3 bases, the J end by 2 bases, with 11 bases between. The CDR3 spells CASSFGGQRNQPQHF. CDR3 nucleotides: TGTGCCAGCAGCTTCGGCGGACAACGCAATCAGCCCCAGCATTTT. Supplemented by reference TRBV7-2 and TRBJ1-5, the full variable domain reads GAGVSQSPSNKVTEKGKDVELRCDPISGHTALYWYRQSLGQGLEFLIYFQGNSAPDKSGLPSDRFSAERTGGSVSTLTIQRTQQEDSAVYLCASSFGGQRNQPQHFGDGTRLSIL.

Only a few counts were recorded for this clone. This chain links TRBV7-6 with TRBJ1-3; D might be TRBD1 (5 bases). V lost 0 bases, J lost 0 bases, and 6 bases lay in between. Germline CDR1 SGHVS, CDR2 FNYEAQ. The length of the CDR3 is 15 residues. CDR3: CASSLAGGSGNTIYF. The CDR3 nucleotides read TGTGCCAGCAGCTTAGCCGGGGGCTCTGGAAACACCATATATTTT. The whole variable domain, filled in from reference TRBV7-6 and TRBJ1-3, reads GAGVSQSPRYKVTKRGQDVALRCDPISGHVSLYWYRQALGQGPEFLTYFNYEAQQDKSGLPNDRFSAERPEGSISTLTIQRTEQRDSAMYRCASSLAGGSGNTIYFGEGSWLTVV.

DNA of the CDR3: TGCGCCACCTCGACGGCTTCAGGGGGCGCCTACAATGAGCAGTTCTTC. It yields the protein CATSTASGGAYNEQFF. The chain recombines TRBV10-1 with TRBJ2-1; 8 nucleotides agree with TRBD1. Unmatched junction bases numbered 13, after V lost 10 bases and J lost 2 bases. The CDR3 length is 16 residues. CDR1 and CDR2 (germline): WNHNN, SYGVQD (reference sequence).

V gene TRBV2 combines with J gene TRBJ2-3; 14 positions match TRBD2. V shed 1 base, J shed 2 bases, and the junction held 8 bases outside the gene matches. CDR3 length: 19 residues. From germline, CDR1 is SNHLY and CDR2 FYNNEI. CDR3 residues: CASSEDGLAGGRITDTQYF. DNA for the CDR3: TGTGCCAGCAGTGAAGACGGACTAGCGGGGGGTCGGATCACAGATACGCAGTATTTT.

The V gene is TRBV6-5, the J gene TRBJ2-1, with D possibly TRBD2 on 5 matching bases. The CDR3 runs to 13 residues. CDR1 is MNHEY, CDR2 SVGAGI, per germline. V lost 6 bases and J 9 bases, leaving 15 bases between the germline ends. The CDR3 spells CASRKTTVSEQFF. The CDR3 region has the DNA TGTGCCAGCAGGAAGACTACAGTGAGTGAGCAGTTCTTC.

As to this clone: Compared with germline, one end of the junction differs, possibly owing to a read error. The gene calls are TRBV5-1 and TRBJ2-3; no definite D call. The CDR3 loop spans 14 amino acids. Germline V gives CDR1 SGHRS, CDR2 YFSETQ. The CDR3, as DNA: TGCGCCAGCAGTTTGGGATTTCGCACAGATACGCAGTATTTT. Amino acids: CASSLGFRTDTQYF.

The J gene is TRBJ2-5, the V gene TRBV30; D is unresolved. Germline CDR1 reads GTSNPN; CDR2 reads SVGIG (reference sequence). The CDR3 length is 13 residues. V was pared by 3 bases and J by 2 bases, with 10 bases between. The CDR3 region is CAWSGWGQETQYF. Written as DNA, the CDR3 is TGTGCCTGGAGCGGTTGGGGTCAAGAGACCCAGTACTTC.

This chain joins TRBV2 and TRBJ2-3; possible D gene TRBD2, 6 bases. CDR1 is SNHLY and CDR2 is FYNNEI in the germline V gene. The CDR3 spans 14 residues. Deletions cut 6 bases from V and 0 bases from J, with 10 bases between. CDR3 amino acids: CASRGGVSTDTQYF. The CDR3 DNA reads TGTGCCAGCAGGGGCGGGGTGAGCACAGATACGCAGTATTTT. Variable domain in full (rest from reference TRBV2 and TRBJ2-3): EPEVTQTPSHQVTQMGQEVILRCVPISNHLYFYWYRQILGQKVEFLVSFYNNEISEKSEIFDDQFSVERPDGSNFTLKIRSTKLEDSAMYFCASRGGVSTDTQYFGPGTRLTVL.

This chain connects TRBV18 to TRBJ2-5, with TRBD1 matching over 7 bases. Matching the DNA end better, TRBJ2-7 makes the J call doubtful. The germline CDR1 and CDR2 sequences are KGHSH and LQKENI. CDR3 size: 12 residues. As DNA, the CDR3 is TGTGCCAGCTCACCCGACAGGGTCGAGCAGTACTTC. Translation: CASSPDRVEQYF.

The chain has TRBV7-9 and TRBJ2-7, with a possible D match to TRBD2 (6 bases). Germline V gene lookup returns CDR1 SEHNR and CDR2 FQNEAQ (reference sequence). Trimming removed 8 bases at V and 2 bases at J, with 19 bases between. This CDR3 contains 15 residues. The CDR3 loop reads CASGRPGLSTYEQYF. In nucleotides, the CDR3 is TGTGCCAGCGGACGACCGGGACTCTCGACCTACGAGCAGTACTTC.

This clone was recorded only once. The chain has TRBV5-1 and TRBJ2-5; D unclear. Germline CDR1 reads SGHRS; CDR2 reads YFSETQ. The CDR3 runs to 16 residues. V lost 0 bases and J 4 bases, leaving 16 bases between the germline ends. CDR3 DNA sequence: TGCGCCAGCAGCTTGGGCGTGAACCTTGGTTCAGAGACCCAGTACTTC. Translation gives CASSLGVNLGSETQYF. Based on the CDR3 plus reference TRBV5-1 and TRBJ2-5, the full variable domain is KAGVTQTPRYLIKTRGQQVTLSCSPISGHRSVSWYQQTPGQGLQFLFEYFSETQRNKGNFPGRFSGRQFSNSRSEMNVSTLELGDSALYLCASSLGVNLGSETQYFGPGTRLLVL.

This clone was picked up one time. The chain employs TRBV5-8 and TRBJ2-5; D is undetermined. The ends were cut back, 1 base at V and 1 base at J, with 8 bases in the middle. This CDR3 is built from 14 residues. Germline V gene lookup returns CDR1 SGHTS and CDR2 YDEGEE. CDR3 loop: CASSLRHIQETQYF. The CDR3 nucleotides are TGTGCCAGCAGCTTGAGGCACATCCAAGAGACCCAGTACTTC.

This rearrangement joins TRBV28 to TRBJ2-4, with D possibly matching TRBD1 (5 bases). Trimming left V 4 bases short and J 4 bases short, with 17 bases between. This CDR3 contains 16 residues. The germline CDR1 and CDR2 sequences are MDHEN and SYDVKM. The DNA of the CDR3 is TGTGCCAGCAGTTCGCCGACAGAACCAGAAAAAAACATTCAGTACTTC. As protein: CASSSPTEPEKNIQYF.

This clone was detected once. The rearrangement joins TRBV19 to TRBJ2-1; TRBD1 might be the D (5 bases). Trimming removed 4 bases at V and 5 bases at J, with 12 bases between. The germline gives CDR1 LNHDA, CDR2 SQIVND (reference sequence). The CDR3 spans 14 residues. The CDR3: CASSRVRAHNEQFF. The CDR3 nucleotides are TGTGCCAGTAGTAGGGTCAGGGCTCACAATGAGCAGTTCTTC.

J is TRBJ2-6 and V is TRBV19; no clear D. Germline CDR1 and CDR2: LNHDA and SQIVND (reference sequence). The CDR3 sequence is 15 residues long. V dropped 9 bases and J dropped 0 bases, with 12 bases sitting between them. CDR3 nucleotides: TGTGCCAGCCAAGAGCACCGCTCTGGGGCCAACGTCCTGACTTTC. It is translated as CASQEHRSGANVLTF. Filled out from reference TRBV19 and TRBJ2-6, the complete variable domain reads DGGITQSPKYLFRKEGQNVTLSCEQNLNHDAMYWYRQDPGQGLRLIYYSQIVNDFQKGDIAEGYSVSREKKESFPLTVTSAQKNPTAFYLCASQEHRSGANVLTFGAGSRLTVL.

This clone showed up just a few times. The chain joins TRBV13 to TRBJ1-1, with TRBD1 as a possible D gene (6 bases). CDR1 and CDR2 from the germline V gene are PRHDT and FYEKMQ (reference sequence). Trimming stripped 5 bases from V and 4 bases from J, with 11 bases between. CDR3 length: 13 amino acids. The CDR3 bases are TGTGCCAGCAGCCCGAGGGACATCACTGAAGCTTTCTTT. The encoded protein is CASSPRDITEAFF.

The V and J genes are TRBV7-2 and TRBJ2-2, with 8 bases matching TRBD1. This CDR3 has 14 amino acids. Unmatched junction bases numbered 5, after V lost 5 bases and J lost 6 bases. Germline CDR1 is SGHTA and CDR2 is FQGNSA. The CDR3 is CASSPQGAPGELFF. DNA for the CDR3: TGTGCCAGCAGCCCCCAGGGGGCGCCCGGGGAGCTGTTTTTT.

This chain connects TRBV10-2 to TRBJ2-3, with D possibly TRBD1 on 6 matching bases. Germline V gene data show CDR1 as WSHSY and CDR2 as SAAADI. The V and J ends lost 3 bases and 8 bases respectively, with 9 bases between them. The CDR3 loop spans 12 amino acids. This CDR3 reads CASSESQGTQYF. The DNA for the CDR3 is TGCGCCAGCAGTGAATCACAGGGTACGCAGTATTTT.

The genes are TRBV4-1 and TRBJ1-4; 9 bases are shared with TRBD1. The CDR3 loop spans 18 amino acids. Trimming at V came to 2 bases and at J to 4 bases, leaving 11 bases not matched to a gene. From germline, CDR1 is MGHRA and CDR2 YSYEKL. CDR3 nucleotide sequence: TGCGCCAGCAGCCAACCCGGAATGGTGGGACAGGGTAATGAAAAACTGTTTTTT. Translating it yields CASSQPGMVGQGNEKLFF.

The chain couples TRBV28 to TRBJ1-5, with D possibly TRBD1 on 6 matching bases. V was pared by 11 bases and J by 6 bases, with 14 bases between. Germline-derived CDR1 and CDR2 are MDHEN and SYDVKM. The CDR3 spans 12 residues. CDR3 in amino acids: CAAGAPAQPQHF. DNA of the CDR3: TGTGCCGCGGGGGCTCCGGCTCAGCCCCAGCATTTT.

The chain carries TRBV10-3 and TRBJ1-1; D possibly corresponds to TRBD1 (5 bases). Germline-derived CDR1 and CDR2 are ENHRY and SYGVKD. With 4 bases removed from V and 2 bases from J, the gap between germline ends came to 11 bases. The CDR3 totals 14 residues. CDR3 nucleotide sequence: TGTGCCATCAGTGGGACCCAGGGAAACACTGAAGCTTTCTTT. Amino acid sequence: CAISGTQGNTEAFF.

J is TRBJ2-3 and V is TRBV5-1, with 14 bases that match TRBD2. The germline V gene has CDR1 SGHRS and CDR2 YFSETQ. The CDR3 has 15 amino acids. The V and J ends lost 4 bases and 4 bases, in that order; junction bases with no gene match: 2. This chain's CDR3 is CASSLGLAGADTQYF. The CDR3 DNA reads TGCGCCAGCAGCCTGGGACTAGCGGGGGCAGATACGCAGTATTTT.